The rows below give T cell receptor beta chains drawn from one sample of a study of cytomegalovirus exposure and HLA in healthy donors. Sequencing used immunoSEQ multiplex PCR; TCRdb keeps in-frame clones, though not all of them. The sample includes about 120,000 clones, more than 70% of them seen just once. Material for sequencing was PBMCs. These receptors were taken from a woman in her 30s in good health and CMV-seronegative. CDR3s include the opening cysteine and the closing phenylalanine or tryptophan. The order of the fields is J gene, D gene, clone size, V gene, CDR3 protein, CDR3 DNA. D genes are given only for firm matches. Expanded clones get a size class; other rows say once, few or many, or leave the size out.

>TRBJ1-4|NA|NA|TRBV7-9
CASSPDTGTYEKLFF
TGTGCCAGCAGCCCGGATACAGGGACCTATGAAAAACTGTTTTTT
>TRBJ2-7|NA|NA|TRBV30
CAWSESAGTYEQYF
TGTGCCTGGAGTGAATCGGCAGGGACCTACGAGCAGTACTTC
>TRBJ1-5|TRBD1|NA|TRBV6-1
CASSGWDRGLYQPQHF
TGTGCCAGCAGTGGGTGGGACAGGGGGCTTTATCAGCCCCAGCATTTT
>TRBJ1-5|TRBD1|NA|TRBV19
CASSSTGAKQPQHF
TGTGCCAGTAGTTCAACAGGGGCCAAACAGCCCCAGCATTTT
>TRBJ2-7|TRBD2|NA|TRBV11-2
CASSLYGGAGYEQYF
TGTGCCAGCAGCCTCTACGGGGGGGCGGGGTACGAGCAGTACTTC
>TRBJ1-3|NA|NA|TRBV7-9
CASSLGQGNGNTIYF
TGTGCCAGCAGCTTGGGCCAGGGAAATGGAAACACCATATATTTT
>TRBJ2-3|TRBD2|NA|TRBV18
CASSPGSSGVTDTQYF
TGTGCCAGCTCACCAGGTAGTAGCGGGGTTACAGATACGCAGTATTTT
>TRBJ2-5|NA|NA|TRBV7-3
CASSFQSGSTETQYF
TGTGCCAGCAGCTTTCAGAGCGGGTCGACGGAGACCCAGTACTTC
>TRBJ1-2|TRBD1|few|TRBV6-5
CASSFRQGGYGYTF
TGTGCCAGCAGTTTCCGACAGGGCGGCTATGGCTACACCTTC
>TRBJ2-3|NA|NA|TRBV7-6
CASSLGGGNTDTQYF
TGTGCCAGCAGCTTAGGGGGCGGAAACACAGATACGCAGTATTTT
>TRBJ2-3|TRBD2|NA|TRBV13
CASSWTSGTDTQYF
TGTGCCAGCAGCTGGACTAGCGGCACAGATACGCAGTATTTT
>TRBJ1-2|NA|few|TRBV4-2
CASSQGSGDGYTF
TGTGCCAGCAGCCAAGGATCAGGGGACGGCTACACCTTC
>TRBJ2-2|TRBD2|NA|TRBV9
CASSSRPQTSGGPANGELFF
TGTGCCAGCAGCTCGCGCCCCCAGACTAGCGGGGGTCCTGCGAACGGGGAGCTGTTTTTT
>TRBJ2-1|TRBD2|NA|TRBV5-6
CASSSQGGGPSSYNEQFF
TGTGCCAGCAGCTCACAGGGCGGGGGGCCCAGCTCCTACAATGAGCAGTTCTTC
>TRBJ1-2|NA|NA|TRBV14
CASSQQVPTRTGYGYTF
TGTGCCAGCAGCCAACAAGTGCCCACGAGAACGGGCTATGGCTACACCTTC
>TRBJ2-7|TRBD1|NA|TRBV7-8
CASSSGTGFYEQYF
TGTGCCAGCAGCTCCGGGACAGGCTTCTACGAGCAGTACTTC
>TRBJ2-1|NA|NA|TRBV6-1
CASSEVAAGRLEQFF
TGTGCCAGCAGTGAAGTAGCAGCGGGCCGCCTTGAGCAGTTCTTC
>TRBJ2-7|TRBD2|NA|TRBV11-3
CASSLGAGVTYEQYF
TGTGCCAGCAGCTTGGGAGCGGGGGTCACCTACGAGCAGTACTTC
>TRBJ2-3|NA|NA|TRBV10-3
CAISESIATDTQYF
TGTGCCATCAGTGAGTCGATAGCGACAGATACGCAGTATTTT
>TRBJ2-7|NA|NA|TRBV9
CASSATSSAEQYF
TGTGCCAGCAGCGCCACTAGTTCCGCCGAGCAGTACTTC
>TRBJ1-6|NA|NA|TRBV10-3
CAIRDSLYNSPLHF
TGTGCCATCAGGGACAGCCTCTATAATTCACCCCTCCACTTT
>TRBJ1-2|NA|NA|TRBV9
CASRDRFYGYTF
TGTGCCAGCAGGGACAGATTCTATGGCTACACCTTC
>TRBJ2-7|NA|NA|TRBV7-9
CASSFALGAATALSYEQYF
TGTGCCAGCAGCTTCGCCCTTGGGGCGGCAACAGCCCTCTCCTACGAGCAGTACTTC
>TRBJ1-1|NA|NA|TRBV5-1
CASSLEHPPEAFF
TGCGCCAGCAGCTTGGAGCACCCCCCTGAAGCTTTCTTT
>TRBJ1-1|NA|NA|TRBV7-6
CASSSKTGTEAFF
TGTGCCAGCAGCTCAAAAACGGGTACAGAAGCTTTCTTT
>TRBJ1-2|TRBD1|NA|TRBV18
CASSPLGQELNYGYTF
TGTGCCAGCTCACCCCTGGGACAGGAACTCAACTATGGCTACACCTTC
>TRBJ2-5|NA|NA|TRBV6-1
CASRRIGGQETQYF
TGTGCCAGCAGGCGGATAGGAGGGCAAGAGACCCAGTACTTC
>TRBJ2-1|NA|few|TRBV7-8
CASSRGPAYNEQFF
TGTGCCAGCAGCAGGGGTCCAGCCTACAATGAGCAGTTCTTC
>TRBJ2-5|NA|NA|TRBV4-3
CASSQGTHQETQYF
TGCGCCAGCAGCCAGGGGACACACCAAGAGACCCAGTACTTC
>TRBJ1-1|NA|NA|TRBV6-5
CASSYEGRDTEAFF
TGTGCCAGCAGTTACGAGGGTAGGGACACTGAAGCTTTCTTT
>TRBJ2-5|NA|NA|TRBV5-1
CASRGTAQSYQYF
TGCGCCAGCAGAGGGACTGCCCAGAGTTACCAGTACTTC